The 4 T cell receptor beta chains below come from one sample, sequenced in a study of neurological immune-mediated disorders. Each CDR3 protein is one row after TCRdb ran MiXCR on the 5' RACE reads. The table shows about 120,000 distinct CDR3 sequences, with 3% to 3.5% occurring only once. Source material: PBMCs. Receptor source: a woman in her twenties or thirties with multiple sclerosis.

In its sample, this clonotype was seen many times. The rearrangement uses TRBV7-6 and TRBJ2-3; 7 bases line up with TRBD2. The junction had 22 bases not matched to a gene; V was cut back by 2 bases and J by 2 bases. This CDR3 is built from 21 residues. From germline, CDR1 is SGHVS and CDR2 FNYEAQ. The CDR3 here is CASSLPFGSGEGETLTDTQYF. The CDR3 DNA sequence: TGTGCCAGCAGCTTACCTTTCGGGAGCGGGGAAGGGGAAACCCTCACAGATACGCAGTATTTT.

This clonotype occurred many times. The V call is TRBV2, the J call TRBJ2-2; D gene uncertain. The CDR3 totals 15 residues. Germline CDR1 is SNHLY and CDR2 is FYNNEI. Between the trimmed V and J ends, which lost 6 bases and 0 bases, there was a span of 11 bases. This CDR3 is CASRRSVANTGELFF. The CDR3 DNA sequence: TGTGCCAGCAGGAGGTCTGTGGCGAACACCGGGGAGCTGTTTTTT.

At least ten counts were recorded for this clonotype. CDR3 in amino acids: CASSLAGGWSTDTQYF. In DNA form, the CDR3 reads TGTGCCAGCAGCTTAGCCGGGGGTTGGAGCACAGATACGCAGTATTTT. The chain has TRBV7-2 and TRBJ2-3, with D possibly TRBD2 on 6 matching bases. Trimming pared 0 bases from V and 0 bases from J, leaving 10 bases between. Germline CDR1 and CDR2: SGHTA and FQGNSA. The CDR3 length is 16 residues.

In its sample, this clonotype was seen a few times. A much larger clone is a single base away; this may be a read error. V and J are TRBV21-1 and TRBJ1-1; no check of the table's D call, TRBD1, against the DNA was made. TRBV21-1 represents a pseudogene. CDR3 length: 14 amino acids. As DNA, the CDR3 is TGTGCCAGCCGGGCAGGGAATAGGGGCACTGAAGCTTTCTTT. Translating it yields CASRAGNRGTEAFF.